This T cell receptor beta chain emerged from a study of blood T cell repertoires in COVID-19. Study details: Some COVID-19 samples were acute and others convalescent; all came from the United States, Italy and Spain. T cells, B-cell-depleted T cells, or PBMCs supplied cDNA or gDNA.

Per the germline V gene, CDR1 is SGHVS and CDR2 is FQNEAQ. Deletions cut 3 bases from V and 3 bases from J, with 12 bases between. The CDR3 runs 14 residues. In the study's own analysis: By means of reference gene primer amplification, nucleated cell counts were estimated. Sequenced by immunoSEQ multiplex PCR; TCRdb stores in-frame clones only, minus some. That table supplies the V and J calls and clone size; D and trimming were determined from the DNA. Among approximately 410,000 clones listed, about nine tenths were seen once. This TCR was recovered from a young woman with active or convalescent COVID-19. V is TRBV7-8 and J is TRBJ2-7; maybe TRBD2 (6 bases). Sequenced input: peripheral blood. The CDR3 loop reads CASSLQTGVYEQYF. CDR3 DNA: TGTGCCAGCAGCTTGCAGACGGGGGTCTACGAGCAGTACTTC.